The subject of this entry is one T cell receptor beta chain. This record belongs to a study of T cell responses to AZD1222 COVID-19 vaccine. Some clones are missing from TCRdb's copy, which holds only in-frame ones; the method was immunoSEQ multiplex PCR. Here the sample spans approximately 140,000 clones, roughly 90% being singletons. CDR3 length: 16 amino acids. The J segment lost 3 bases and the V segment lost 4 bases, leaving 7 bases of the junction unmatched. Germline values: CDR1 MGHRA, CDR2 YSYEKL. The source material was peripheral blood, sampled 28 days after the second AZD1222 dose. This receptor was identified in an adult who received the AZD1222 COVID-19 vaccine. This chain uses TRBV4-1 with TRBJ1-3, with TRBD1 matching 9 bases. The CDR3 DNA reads TGCGCCAGCAGCCCATACAGGGGGCAAAATGGAAACACCATATATTTT. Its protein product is CASSPYRGQNGNTIYF.